This record concerns one T cell receptor beta chain sequence. The target of this receptor is not known. The sample holds no much larger clone one base away, and base qualities are not on file. This specimen belongs to a study of control samples from healthy donors and cancer patients (dated by TCRdb to 2018 to 2021). Libraries were made using the immunoSEQ multiplex PCR assay. This is the immuneACCESS table as TCRdb keeps it, with only in-frame sequences that have V and J called. A part of the clones is gone; compared with another copy, unresolved V genes explain less than half, and the rest is unexplained. Across this sample there are 100,000 to 150,000 clones, with roughly nine tenths seen only once. Together, the top ten hold approximately 7.8% of the sample. Deletion took 9 bases off V and 6 bases off J, with a span of 16 bases between the germline ends. From the cysteine up to the phenylalanine, the CDR3 has a length of 13 residues. Of all the DNA, just the CDR3 is kept, 39 bases in frame from base 1. Per the germline V gene (reference sequence), MNHEY is the CDR1 and SMNVEV is the CDR2.

Recombination linked TRBV27 to TRBJ2-3; the D segment cannot be called with confidence. Sequencing was performed on blood. This clonotype originated in a woman in her late teens or twenties in good health. In nucleotide form, the sequence is TGTGCCAGACCAACGCCGGTCTGGGATACGCAGTATTTT. This translates into CARPTPVWDTQYF.